Following are 18 T cell receptor beta chains from one sample sequenced in a study of T cell repertoires in cytomegalovirus infection. TCRdb used MiXCR to reprocess the reads, holding one entry per CDR3 protein. The data contain approximately 1,000,000 distinct CDR3 sequences, roughly 30% of them singletons. Their antigens are not known. The sample was cultured CD8+ T cells from PBMCs, taken from culture after CMV antigen stimulation. The receptors here all came from a human donor in good health (CMV status not recorded). Some clones in this sample may be carry-over from other donors' samples.

The chain has TRBV24-1 and TRBJ2-1, with TRBD1 matching 9 bases. The CDR3 runs to 15 residues. CDR1 KGHDR and CDR2 SFDVKD come from the germline V gene. The J segment lost 1 base and the V segment lost 7 bases, leaving 4 bases of the junction unmatched. The CDR3 DNA is TGTGCCACCAGGGGACAGGGAGATTCCTACAATGAGCAGTTCTTC. Translated: CATRGQGDSYNEQFF.

This chain connects TRBV2 to TRBJ2-6, with D perhaps given as TRBD1 or TRBD2 (6 bases each). This CDR3 has 18 amino acids. The V gene lost 6 bases and the J gene lost 0 bases, with 18 bases spanning the gap. In germline, CDR1 is SNHLY, CDR2 FYNNEI. CDR3 sequence reads: CASRARGPPTSGANVLTF. CDR3 DNA: TGTGCCAGCAGGGCCCGGGGGCCTCCTACCTCTGGGGCCAACGTCCTGACTTTC.

This clonotype turned up a few times. V usage is TRBV6-8 and J usage is TRBJ1-4, with D uncertain. This CDR3 has 15 amino acids. CDR1 is MNHGY, CDR2 SAAAGT, per germline. The ends were cut back, 6 bases at V and 6 bases at J, with 17 bases in the middle. CDR3 coding DNA: TGTGCCAGCAGCCCCTACACCTTCGTTCATGAAAAACTGTTTTTT. The encoded protein is CASSPYTFVHEKLFF.

Here the CDR3 DNA reads TGTGCCACCAGTGGACAGGGGTCCGCAGATACGCAGTATTTT. It translates to CATSGQGSADTQYF. The rearrangement links TRBV24-1 to TRBJ2-3, with 8 positions matching TRBD1. This CDR3 region has 14 residues. Germline trimming cut 5 bases from V and 4 bases from J; bases unmatched to any gene: 4. The germline gives CDR1 KGHDR, CDR2 SFDVKD.

In its sample, this clonotype was seen once. The chain employs TRBV5-1 and TRBJ1-1; weak D call: TRBD1 (6 bases). The CDR3 has 15 residues. V was clipped by 3 bases and J by 1 base, with 13 bases between them. Germline lookup yields CDR1 SGHRS and CDR2 YFSETQ. CDR3 bases: TGCGCCAGCAGCTCGAACAGGGAAAAGAACACTGAAGCTTTCTTT. It encodes CASSSNREKNTEAFF.

This clonotype was picked up a small number of times. This chain uses TRBV28 with TRBJ1-5; 10 bases are shared with TRBD1. V shed 7 bases, J shed 1 base, and the junction held 7 bases outside the gene matches. The CDR3 extends over 16 amino acids. Per the germline V gene, CDR1 is MDHEN and CDR2 is SYDVKM. Here the CDR3 reads CASTLTGGGSNQPQHF. CDR3 DNA: TGTGCCAGCACCTTGACAGGGGGCGGGAGCAATCAGCCCCAGCATTTT. Complete variable domain (other parts from reference TRBV28 and TRBJ1-5): DVKVTQSSRYLVKRTGEKVFLECVQDMDHENMFWYRQDPGLGLRLIYFSYDVKMKEKGDIPEGYSVSREKKERFSLILESASTNQTSMYLCASTLTGGGSNQPQHFGDGTRLSIL.

The CDR3 nucleotides are TGTGCCATCAGTGGGCCACAGGCTAATTCACCCCTCCACTTT. It is translated as CAISGPQANSPLHF. The J gene is TRBJ1-6, the V gene TRBV10-3; possible D gene TRBD1, 5 bases. Trimming stripped 4 bases from V and 6 bases from J, with 10 bases between. The CDR3 covers 14 residues. The germline V gene encodes CDR1 ENHRY and CDR2 SYGVKD.

The chain couples TRBV6-4 to TRBJ2-3; 9 bases fit TRBD2. The CDR3 has 17 residues. Germline V gene sequence: CDR1 MRHNA, CDR2 SNTAGT. Trimming removed 0 bases from V and 2 bases from J; junction bases left unmatched: 6. The CDR3 sequence is CASSDSARGGLTDTQYF. The CDR3 DNA sequence: TGTGCCAGCAGTGACTCGGCGCGGGGGGGCCTCACAGATACGCAGTATTTT.

This clonotype was recorded many times. The genes are TRBV7-8 and TRBJ2-1; D may be TRBD2 (6 bases). This CDR3 is 12 amino acids long. V dropped 0 bases and J dropped 10 bases, with 7 bases sitting between them. Germline loops: CDR1 SGHVS, CDR2 FQNEAQ. The CDR3 DNA reads TGTGCCAGCAGCTTAGCGCGGGAAGAGCAGTTCTTC. Its translation is CASSLAREEQFF.

The chain employs TRBV12-3 or TRBV12-4 and TRBJ1-2; D not resolved. The CDR3 is 12 residues long. V lost 4 bases and J 6 bases, leaving 9 bases between the germline ends. The CDR3 is CASSSESDGYTF. The DNA for the CDR3 is TGTGCCAGCAGTTCCGAGTCAGATGGCTACACCTTC.

DNA of the CDR3: TGTGCCAGCAGTTACGAAGGCACAGATACGCAGTATTTT. It codes for CASSYEGTDTQYF. The chain links TRBV6-5 to TRBJ2-3; D uncertain. Germline-derived CDR1 and CDR2 are MNHEY and SVGAGI. This CDR3 is 13 amino acids long. Trimming stripped 2 bases from V and 1 base from J, with 4 bases between.

This clonotype was observed a few times. The chain has TRBV5-4 and TRBJ2-5; the D gene is possibly TRBD2 (6 bases). Trimming pared 3 bases from V and 0 bases from J, leaving 15 bases between. CDR3 size: 16 residues. Germline-derived CDR1 and CDR2 are SGHNT and YYREEE (reference sequence). CDR3: CASSSPLGRHQETQYF. CDR3 sequence (DNA): TGTGCCAGCAGCTCTCCTCTGGGGAGGCACCAAGAGACCCAGTACTTC.

This clonotype showed up just a few times. The genes are TRBV14 and TRBJ1-1, with D hard to call. The V gene lost 0 bases and the J gene lost 0 bases, with 14 bases spanning the gap. CDR1 is SGHDN, CDR2 FVKESK, per germline. CDR3 length: 17 amino acids. The CDR3 nucleotides are TGTGCCAGCAGCCAAGACTGGGGATGGACGGTGAACACTGAAGCTTTCTTT. Amino acid sequence: CASSQDWGWTVNTEAFF.

This clonotype was observed at least ten times. This chain links TRBV7-6 with TRBJ2-5; D is undetermined. The CDR3 spans 15 residues. The V gene's germline CDR1 is SGHVS and CDR2 FNYEAQ. V was cut by 5 bases and J by 5 bases, with 18 bases left in between. Written as DNA, the CDR3 is TGTGCCAGCAGCCGAACACCTACCCCCGGGGAGACCCAGTACTTC. It encodes CASSRTPTPGETQYF.

This clonotype was counted many times. The chain joins TRBV6-1 to TRBJ2-5; D assignment may be TRBD1 or TRBD2 (5 bases each). The CDR3 runs to 15 residues. Germline V CDR1 and CDR2: MNHNS, SASEGT. The V and J ends lost 4 bases and 3 bases respectively, with 15 bases between them. This CDR3 reads CASSARDRAKETQYF. The CDR3 bases are TGTGCCAGCAGTGCTCGGGACCGAGCCAAAGAGACCCAGTACTTC.

V is TRBV11-2 and J is TRBJ2-5; 9 nucleotides agree with TRBD1. Unmatched junction bases numbered 6, after V lost 1 base and J lost 3 bases. The CDR3 runs to 16 residues. The germline V gene has CDR1 SGHAT and CDR2 FQNNGV. The CDR3 DNA follows: TGTGCCAGCAGCTTAGTTGGACAGGGGAGCGAAGAGACCCAGTACTTC. It encodes CASSLVGQGSEETQYF.

This chain links TRBV9 with TRBJ2-1; possibly TRBD1 for D (6 bases). Trimming stripped 4 bases from V and 1 base from J, with 15 bases between. CDR3 length: 16 amino acids. Germline assignment: CDR1 SGDLS and CDR2 YYNGEE. This CDR3 is CASSPEVQGSYNEQFF. The CDR3 bases are TGTGCCAGCAGCCCCGAGGTACAGGGTTCCTACAATGAGCAGTTCTTC.

This clonotype appeared a few times. The chain has TRBV7-2 and TRBJ1-5; a weak D match, TRBD1 (6 bases). V was clipped by 5 bases and J by 6 bases, with 11 bases between them. Per germline, CDR1 SGHTA and CDR2 FQGNSA. CDR3 length equals 13 residues. The CDR3 nucleotides read TGTGCCAGCAGCAACAGGGACGGTCAGCCCCAGCATTTT. This encodes CASSNRDGQPQHF.